This TCR beta chain was obtained from a study of blood T cell repertoires in COVID-19. Across the study: Sample material is recorded as cDNA or gDNA derived from T cells, B-cell-depleted T cells, or PBMCs.

This table comes from immunoSEQ multiplex PCR, and its TCRdb copy is limited to in-frame clones, with some not included. The sample lists 200,000 to 300,000 clones, 83% occurring once. With 5 bases removed from V and 8 bases from J, the gap between germline ends came to 12 bases. CDR3 size: 12 residues. From germline, CDR1 is SQVTM and CDR2 ANQGSEA. Source material: PBMCs or T cells enriched from blood (not recorded which). This receptor was taken from a woman between 35 and 50 years old who had been exposed to COVID-19. V gene TRBV29-1 combines with J gene TRBJ1-4; tentative D call: TRBD1 (5 bases). The DNA for the CDR3 is TGCAGCGTTACGGGGGACCGGGAAAAACTGTTTTTT. Translating gives CSVTGDREKLFF.